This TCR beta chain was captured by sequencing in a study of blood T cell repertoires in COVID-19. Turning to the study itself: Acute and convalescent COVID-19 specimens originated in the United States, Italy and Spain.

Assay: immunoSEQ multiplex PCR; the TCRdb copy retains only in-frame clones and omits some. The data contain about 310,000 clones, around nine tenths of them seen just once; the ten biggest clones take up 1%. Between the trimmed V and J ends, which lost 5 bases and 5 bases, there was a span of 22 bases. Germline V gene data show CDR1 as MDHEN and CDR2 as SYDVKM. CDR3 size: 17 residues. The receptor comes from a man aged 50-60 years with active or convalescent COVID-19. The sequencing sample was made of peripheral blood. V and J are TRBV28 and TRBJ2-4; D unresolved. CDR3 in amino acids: CASSPSGSSKYENIQYF. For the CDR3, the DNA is TGTGCCAGCAGTCCCTCCGGGTCCTCAAAATATGAAAACATTCAGTACTTC. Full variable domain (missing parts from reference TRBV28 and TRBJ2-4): DVKVTQSSRYLVKRTGEKVFLECVQDMDHENMFWYRQDPGLGLRLIYFSYDVKMKEKGDIPEGYSVSREKKERFSLILESASTNQTSMYLCASSPSGSSKYENIQYFGAGTRLSVL.